The entry below describes one T cell receptor (beta chain). This clone is judged medium-sized (0.01 to 0.1%). What antigen it recognizes has not been identified. No much larger clone is present one base from it, and per-base qualities are unavailable. Trimming removed 7 bases from V and 0 bases from J, leaving 5 bases between the germline ends. The CDR3 goes from the cysteine to the phenylalanine over 12 residues. Just the 36-base CDR3 DNA is kept, in frame starting at base 1. CDR1 and CDR2 were assigned from the germline V gene as ENHRY and SYGVKD. Libraries were constructed by PCR. Sequencer: Illumina HiSeq 4000. The TCR beta-chain CDR3 region of each patient was profiled by high-throughput sequencing. Concerning the study's data processing: A classifier to discriminate distant-metastatic papillary thyroid cancer patients was built from CDR3 differences across clinicopathological groups. The Shannon index was used to assess repertoire diversity, and the Morisita-Horn index was used to assess tumor-blood repertoire similarity. TCRdb applied fastp at Q25 and MiXCR to the public reads, then kept only in-frame beta chains. The authors' filters were not applied to this entry. This sample has roughly 4,700 clones in its table, and 29% of those were observed once. The ten biggest clones cover approximately 9.4% of the sample.

No treatment had been received by any patient before thyroid surgery. Using T-cell receptor beta sequencing, the researchers looked back retrospectively at clinical samples from patients, gathered between about 2011 and 2019. The data are from a study of metastatic and nonmetastatic thyroid tumors (dated by TCRdb to the early 2020s). With regard to the full study: Repertoires from peripheral blood and from tumor or nodule tissue samples of malignant and benign thyroid patients were compared.

What the authors observed across the whole study: TCR beta diversity was reported as significantly higher in malignant tumors than in benign nodules, in both blood and tumor samples.

Sequencing input: adjacent normal tissue. The chain couples TRBV10-3 to TRBJ2-3; the D gene assignment is ambiguous. The clonotype originates from a female donor with papillary thyroid cancer or a benign thyroid nodule (not recorded which). Some clones in this sample may be carry-over from other donors' samples. DNA sequence: TGTGCCATCAACCTAAGCACAGATACGCAGTATTTT. Its coded protein is CAINLSTDTQYF.